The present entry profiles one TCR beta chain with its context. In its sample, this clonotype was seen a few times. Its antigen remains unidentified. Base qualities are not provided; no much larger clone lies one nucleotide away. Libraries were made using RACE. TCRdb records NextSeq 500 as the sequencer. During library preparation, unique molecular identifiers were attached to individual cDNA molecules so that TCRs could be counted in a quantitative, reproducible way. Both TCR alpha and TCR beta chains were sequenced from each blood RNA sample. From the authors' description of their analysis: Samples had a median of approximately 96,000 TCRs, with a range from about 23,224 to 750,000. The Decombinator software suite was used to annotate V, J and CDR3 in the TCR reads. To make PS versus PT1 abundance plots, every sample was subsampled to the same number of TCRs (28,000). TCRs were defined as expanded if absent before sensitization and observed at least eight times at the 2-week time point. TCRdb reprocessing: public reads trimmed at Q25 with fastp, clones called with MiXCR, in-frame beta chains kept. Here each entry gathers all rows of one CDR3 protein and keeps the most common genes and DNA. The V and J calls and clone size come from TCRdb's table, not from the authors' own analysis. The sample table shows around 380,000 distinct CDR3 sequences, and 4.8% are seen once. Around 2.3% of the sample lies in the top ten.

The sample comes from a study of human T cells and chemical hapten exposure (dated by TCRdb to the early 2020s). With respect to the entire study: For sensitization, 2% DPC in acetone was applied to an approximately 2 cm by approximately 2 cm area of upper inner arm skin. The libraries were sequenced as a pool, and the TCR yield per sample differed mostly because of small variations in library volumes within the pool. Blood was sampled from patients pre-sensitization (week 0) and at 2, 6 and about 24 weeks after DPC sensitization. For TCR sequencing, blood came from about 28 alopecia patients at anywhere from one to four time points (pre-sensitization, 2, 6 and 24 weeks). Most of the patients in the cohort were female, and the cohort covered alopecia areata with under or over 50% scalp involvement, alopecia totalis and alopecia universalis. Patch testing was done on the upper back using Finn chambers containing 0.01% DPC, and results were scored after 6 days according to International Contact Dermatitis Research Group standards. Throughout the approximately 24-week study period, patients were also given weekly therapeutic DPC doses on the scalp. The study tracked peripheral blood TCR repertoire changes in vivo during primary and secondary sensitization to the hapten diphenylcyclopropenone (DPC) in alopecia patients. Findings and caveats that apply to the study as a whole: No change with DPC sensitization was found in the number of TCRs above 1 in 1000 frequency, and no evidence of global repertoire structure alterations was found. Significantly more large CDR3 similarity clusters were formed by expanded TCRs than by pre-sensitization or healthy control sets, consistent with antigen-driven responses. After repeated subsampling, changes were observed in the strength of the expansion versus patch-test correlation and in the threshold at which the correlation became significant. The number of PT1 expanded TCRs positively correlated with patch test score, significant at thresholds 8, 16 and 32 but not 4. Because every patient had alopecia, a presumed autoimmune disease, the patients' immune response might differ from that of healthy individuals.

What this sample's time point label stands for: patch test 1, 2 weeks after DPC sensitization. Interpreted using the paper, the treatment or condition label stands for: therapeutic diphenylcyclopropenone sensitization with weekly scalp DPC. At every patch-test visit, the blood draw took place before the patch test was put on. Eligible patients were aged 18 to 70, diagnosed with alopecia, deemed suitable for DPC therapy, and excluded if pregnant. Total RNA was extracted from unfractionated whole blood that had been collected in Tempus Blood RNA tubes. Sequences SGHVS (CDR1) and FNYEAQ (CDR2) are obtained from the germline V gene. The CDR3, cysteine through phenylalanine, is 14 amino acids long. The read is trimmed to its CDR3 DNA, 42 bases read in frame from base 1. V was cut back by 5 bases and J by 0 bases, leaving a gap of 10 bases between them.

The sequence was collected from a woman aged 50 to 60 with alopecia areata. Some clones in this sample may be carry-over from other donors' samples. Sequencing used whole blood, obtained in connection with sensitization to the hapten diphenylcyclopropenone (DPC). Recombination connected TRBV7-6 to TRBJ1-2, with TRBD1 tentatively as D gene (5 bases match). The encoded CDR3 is CASSPGPTNYGYTF. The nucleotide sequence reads TGTGCCAGCAGCCCGGGGCCAACTAACTATGGCTACACCTTC.